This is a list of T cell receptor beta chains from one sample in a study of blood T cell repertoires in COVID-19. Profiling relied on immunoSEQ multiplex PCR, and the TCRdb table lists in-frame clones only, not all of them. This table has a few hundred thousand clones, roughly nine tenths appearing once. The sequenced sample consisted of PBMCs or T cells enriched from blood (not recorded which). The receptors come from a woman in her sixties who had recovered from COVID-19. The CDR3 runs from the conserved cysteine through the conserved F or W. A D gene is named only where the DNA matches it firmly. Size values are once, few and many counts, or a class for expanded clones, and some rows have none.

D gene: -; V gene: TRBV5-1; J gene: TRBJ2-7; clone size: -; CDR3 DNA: TGCGCCAGCAGCTTTGGACTCACCTACGAGCAGTACTTC; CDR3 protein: CASSFGLTYEQYF
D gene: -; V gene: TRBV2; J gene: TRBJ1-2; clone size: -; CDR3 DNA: TGTGCCAGCAGTGAAGAAAGCAGGGCAAACTATGGCTACACCTTC; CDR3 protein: CASSEESRANYGYTF
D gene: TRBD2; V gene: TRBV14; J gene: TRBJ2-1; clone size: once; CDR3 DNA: TGTGCCAGCAGCCTAGCGTGGGGGGGAGACAATGAGCAGTTCTTC; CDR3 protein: CASSLAWGGDNEQFF
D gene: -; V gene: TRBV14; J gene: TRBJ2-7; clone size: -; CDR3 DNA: TGTGCCAGCAGCCAAACTGTAAACCGGGACACCTACGAGCAGTACTTC; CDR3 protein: CASSQTVNRDTYEQYF
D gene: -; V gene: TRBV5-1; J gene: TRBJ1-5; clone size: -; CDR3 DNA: TGCGCCAGCAGCTTGGGGGGGCAGAATCAGCCCCAGCATTTT; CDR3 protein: CASSLGGQNQPQHF
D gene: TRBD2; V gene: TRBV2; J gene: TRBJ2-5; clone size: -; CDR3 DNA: TGTGCCAGCAGCCCCAGGTGGGGGGGTCAAGAGACCCAGTACTTC; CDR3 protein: CASSPRWGGQETQYF
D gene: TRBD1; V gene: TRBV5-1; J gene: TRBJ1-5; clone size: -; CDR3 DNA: TGCGCCAGCAGCTTGGGGGACAGTGGTGGGAATCAGCCCCAGCATTTT; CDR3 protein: CASSLGDSGGNQPQHF
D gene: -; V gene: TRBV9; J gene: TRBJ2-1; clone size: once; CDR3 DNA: TGTGCCAGCAGCGTATCAGGGATATCCTACAATGAGCAGTTCTTC; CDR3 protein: CASSVSGISYNEQFF
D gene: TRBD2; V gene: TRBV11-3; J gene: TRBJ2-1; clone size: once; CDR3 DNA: TGTGCCAGCAGCACCGGACTAGCGGGGGAGTCGGATGAGCAGTTCTTC; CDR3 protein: CASSTGLAGESDEQFF
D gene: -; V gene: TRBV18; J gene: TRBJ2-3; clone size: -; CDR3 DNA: TGTGCCAGCTCACGGTCTACTCCCTCGCGCACAGATACGCAGTATTTT; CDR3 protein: CASSRSTPSRTDTQYF
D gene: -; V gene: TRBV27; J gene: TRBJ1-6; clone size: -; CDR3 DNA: TGTGCCAGCAGTCCGCAGGGTACTTTCTATAATTCACCCCTCCACTTT; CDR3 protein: CASSPQGTFYNSPLHF
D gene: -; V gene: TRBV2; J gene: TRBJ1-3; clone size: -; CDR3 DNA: TGTGCCAGTTATCGGGAGTCTGGAAACACCATATATTTT; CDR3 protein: CASYRESGNTIYF
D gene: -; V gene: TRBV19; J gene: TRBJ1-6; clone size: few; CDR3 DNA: TGTGCCAGTAGTATGGGAGTGACGAGCTCCTATAATTCACCCCTCCACTTT; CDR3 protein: CASSMGVTSSYNSPLHF
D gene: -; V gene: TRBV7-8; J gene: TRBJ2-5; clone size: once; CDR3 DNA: TGTGCCAGCAGCTTTAAGGGGGAGGGCCAAGAGACCCAGTACTTC; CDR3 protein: CASSFKGEGQETQYF
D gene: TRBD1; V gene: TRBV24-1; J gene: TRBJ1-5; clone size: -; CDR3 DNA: TGTGCCACCAGGGGACAGGGGAGCGGTAGCAATCAGCCCCAGCATTTT; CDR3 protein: CATRGQGSGSNQPQHF
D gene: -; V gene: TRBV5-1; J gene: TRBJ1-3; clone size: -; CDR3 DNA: TGCGCCAGCAGCTTGGTTCCCGGAGATTCTGGAAACACCATATATTTT; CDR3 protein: CASSLVPGDSGNTIYF
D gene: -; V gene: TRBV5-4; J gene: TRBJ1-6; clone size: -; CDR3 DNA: TGTGCCAGCAGCCCCCGCACTTATAATTCACCCCTCCACTTT; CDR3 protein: CASSPRTYNSPLHF
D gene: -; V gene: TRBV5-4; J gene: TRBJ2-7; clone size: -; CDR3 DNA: TGTGCCAGCAGCCTGGCGTGGGGAGACAACGAGCAGTACTTC; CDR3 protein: CASSLAWGDNEQYF
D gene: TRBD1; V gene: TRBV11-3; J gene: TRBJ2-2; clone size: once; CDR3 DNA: TGTGCCAGCAGCCAAAGCAAAGGGGGCGCGGGCACCGGGGAGCTGTTTTTT; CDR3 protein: CASSQSKGGAGTGELFF
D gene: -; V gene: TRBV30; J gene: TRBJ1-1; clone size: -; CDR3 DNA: TGTGCCTGGAGTGTACTAGGGGGGGCCAGGGACACTGAAGCTTTCTTT; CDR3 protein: CAWSVLGGARDTEAFF
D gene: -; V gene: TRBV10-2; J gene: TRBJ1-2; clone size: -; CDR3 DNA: TGCGCCAGCAGTGAGTCGTCACCAGGGAGGGATGGCTACACCTTC; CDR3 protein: CASSESSPGRDGYTF
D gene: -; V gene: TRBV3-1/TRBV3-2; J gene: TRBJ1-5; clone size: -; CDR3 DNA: TGTGCCAGCAGCCAAGGACAGAATCGGCTTAGCAATCAGCCCCAGCATTTT; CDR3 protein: CASSQGQNRLSNQPQHF
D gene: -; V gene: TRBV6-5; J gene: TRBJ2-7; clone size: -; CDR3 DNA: TGTGCCAGCAGTTACTCGAGGCAGGGGCCCTACGAGCAGTACTTC; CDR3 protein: CASSYSRQGPYEQYF
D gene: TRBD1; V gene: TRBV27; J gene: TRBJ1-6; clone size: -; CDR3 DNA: TGTGCCAGCAGTTCGGGACAGAATAATTCACCCCTCCACTTT; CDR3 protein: CASSSGQNNSPLHF
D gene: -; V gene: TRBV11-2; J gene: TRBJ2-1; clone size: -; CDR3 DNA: TGTGCCAGCAGCTTAGAAACCAGGGGCTACAATGAGCAGTTCTTC; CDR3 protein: CASSLETRGYNEQFF
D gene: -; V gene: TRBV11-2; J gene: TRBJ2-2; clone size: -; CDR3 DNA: TGTGCCAGCAGCGGGGGGTTTGGCGGGGAGCTGTTTTTT; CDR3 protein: CASSGGFGGELFF
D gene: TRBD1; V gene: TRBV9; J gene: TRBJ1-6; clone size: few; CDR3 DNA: TGTGCCAGCAGCCTCGACCCAACAGGGGAGGATTCACCCCTCCACTTT; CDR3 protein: CASSLDPTGEDSPLHF
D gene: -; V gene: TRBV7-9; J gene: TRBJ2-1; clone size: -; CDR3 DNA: TGTGCCAGCAGCTTAGACAGCTCCTACAATGAGCAGTTCTTC; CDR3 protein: CASSLDSSYNEQFF
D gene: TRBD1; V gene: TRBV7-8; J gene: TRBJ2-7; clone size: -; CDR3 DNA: TGTGCCAGCAGCTCCATCGACAGGGGGCCAAACTACGAGCAGTACTTC; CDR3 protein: CASSSIDRGPNYEQYF
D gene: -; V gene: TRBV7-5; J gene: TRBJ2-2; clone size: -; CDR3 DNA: TGTGCCAGAAGCTACGGGACAGCCGTCCACCGGGGAGCTGTTTTT; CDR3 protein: CARSYGTAVHRGAVF
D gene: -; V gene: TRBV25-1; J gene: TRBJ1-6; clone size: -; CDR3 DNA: TGTGCCAGCAGTGGATCCTACTCCTATAATTCACCCCTCCACTTT; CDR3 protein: CASSGSYSYNSPLHF
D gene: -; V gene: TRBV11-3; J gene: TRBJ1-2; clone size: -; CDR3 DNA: TGTGCCAGCAGCTTAGATCGTAACTATGGCTACACCTTC; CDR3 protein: CASSLDRNYGYTF
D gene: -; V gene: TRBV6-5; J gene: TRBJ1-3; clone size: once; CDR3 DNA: TGTGCCAGCAGTCAGACAGTCCAACCAGGAAACACCATATATTTT; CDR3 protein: CASSQTVQPGNTIYF
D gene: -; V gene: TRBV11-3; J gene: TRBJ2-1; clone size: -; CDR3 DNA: TGTGCCAGCAGCTTAGAGCTGAGTGAGCAGTTCTTC; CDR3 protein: CASSLELSEQFF